The 25 T cell receptor beta chains reported below all come from one sample, sequenced in a study of blood T cells in healthy people across ages. Together with a sample-barcoded 5' primer, a J-beta primer mix was included in a second PCR lasting roughly 6 to 12 cycles. TCRdb recomputed calls from the 5' RACE reads with MiXCR, one row per CDR3 protein. Among 1.5 million to 2 million distinct CDR3 sequences listed, roughly 49% were seen once. Sequenced input: blood. The origin of the receptors is a woman in her forties in good health.

This clonotype came up a few times. The CDR3 spells CASSTRPGQQTYEQYF. In nucleotides, the CDR3 is TGCGCCAGCAGCACACGCCCGGGACAGCAAACCTACGAGCAGTACTTC. V gene TRBV5-1 combines with J gene TRBJ2-7; the match to TRBD1 covers 7 bases. Germline loops: CDR1 SGHRS, CDR2 YFSETQ. V dropped 4 bases and J dropped 2; count of bases not matched to a gene: 12. The CDR3 runs to 16 residues.

The chain uses TRBV10-3 and TRBJ1-2; no definite D call. Germline-derived CDR1 and CDR2 are ENHRY and SYGVKD. Between the trimmed V and J ends, which lost 4 bases and 4 bases, there was a span of 13 bases. There are 14 residues in the CDR3. The CDR3 coding sequence is TGTGCCATCAGTGGAGAGCTACTAGGCTATGGCTACACCTTC. It is translated as CAISGELLGYGYTF.

V is TRBV2 and J is TRBJ2-7; weak D call: TRBD2 (6 bases). Germline CDR1 and CDR2: SNHLY and FYNNEI. With 2 bases removed from V and 7 bases from J, the gap between germline ends came to 15 bases. CDR3 length: 14 residues. The CDR3 region has the DNA TGTGCCAGCAGTGAACCGGGGGACGTGAATGAGCAGTACTTC. The encoded protein is CASSEPGDVNEQYF.

The chain recombines TRBV27 with TRBJ1-2, with 9 bases fitting TRBD1. CDR3 length: 17 residues. The V segment lost 0 bases and the J segment 6 bases; nucleotides outside the gene matches: 11. Germline loops: CDR1 MNHEY, CDR2 SMNVEV (reference sequence). DNA of the CDR3: TGTGCCAGCAGTTTATCTCGCCCCCGACAGGGGGGTAATGGCTACACCTTC. Protein product: CASSLSRPRQGGNGYTF.

This clonotype was counted between two and nine times. The chain couples TRBV20-1 to TRBJ2-3; D remains unclear. The CDR3 sequence is 13 residues long. The germline V gene encodes CDR1 DFQATT and CDR2 SNEGSKA (reference sequence). Trimming stripped 4 bases from V and 0 bases from J, with 8 bases between. The CDR3, as DNA: TGCAGTGCTACAAGAGTGAGCACAGATACGCAGTATTTT. This codes for CSATRVSTDTQYF.

The gene calls are TRBV12-3 or TRBV12-4 and TRBJ1-1, with D perhaps TRBD1 (6 bases). Trimming removed 3 bases at V and 3 bases at J, with 14 bases between. The CDR3 loop spans 15 amino acids. The DNA for the CDR3 is TGTGCCAGCAGTTTCACAGGGAATCGGGACACTGAAGCTTTCTTT. Amino acids: CASSFTGNRDTEAFF.

This clonotype has only a few counts. The rearrangement joins TRBV24-1 to TRBJ2-3; tentatively, D is TRBD1 (6 bases). Germline assignment: CDR1 KGHDR and CDR2 SFDVKD. Trimming took 3 bases from V and 1 from J, leaving 19 bases between them. This CDR3 comprises 18 residues. As DNA, the CDR3 is TGTGCCACCAGTGATCCGACAGGAGCAGCAAGTCGCACAGATACGCAGTATTTT. Translating it yields CATSDPTGAASRTDTQYF.

This clonotype appeared a few times. The CDR3 sequence: CSAPAERSTDTQYF. The CDR3 DNA follows: TGCAGTGCCCCCGCTGAGAGGAGCACAGATACGCAGTATTTT. V gene TRBV20-1 combines with J gene TRBJ2-3; D gene uncertain. Trimming shortened V by 6 bases and J by 0 bases, and 13 bases separated the two germline ends. Germline V gene sequence: CDR1 DFQATT, CDR2 SNEGSKA (reference sequence). The CDR3 has 14 residues.

This clonotype was counted a few times. This rearrangement joins TRBV4-1 to TRBJ2-1; perhaps TRBD1 as D (6 bases). Germline V lookup: CDR1 MGHRA, CDR2 YSYEKL. The CDR3 sequence is 12 residues long. V was cut by 4 bases and J by 10 bases, with 11 bases left in between. DNA of the CDR3: TGCGCCAGCAGCCTACGTGGGACAGAGCAGTTCTTC. This sequence encodes CASSLRGTEQFF.

The V gene is TRBV7-9, the J gene TRBJ2-7; the match to TRBD2 covers 11 bases. V shed 6 bases and J 3 bases; nucleotides not matched to a gene: 7. From germline, CDR1 is SEHNR and CDR2 FQNEAQ (reference sequence). The CDR3 totals 15 residues. The CDR3 sequence is CASSQLAGELYEQYF. CDR3 sequence (DNA): TGTGCCAGCAGTCAACTAGCGGGGGAGCTCTACGAGCAGTACTTC.

This chain uses TRBV27 with TRBJ1-2, with 7 bases that match TRBD1. Germline CDR1 reads MNHEY; CDR2 reads SMNVEV (reference sequence). The CDR3 covers 15 residues. J was trimmed by 7 bases and V by 5 bases; bases with no gene match: 13. CDR3 in amino acids: CASSIRQGSLPGYTF. Here the CDR3 DNA reads TGTGCCAGCAGTATCCGACAGGGAAGCCTGCCTGGCTACACCTTC.

The CDR3 loop reads CASSLTGIIDNEQFF. Written as DNA, the CDR3 is TGTGCCAGCAGCCTTACAGGAATAATTGACAATGAGCAGTTCTTC. The chain couples TRBV28 to TRBJ2-1, with D possibly being TRBD1 (5 bases). Germline-derived CDR1 and CDR2 are MDHEN and SYDVKM. CDR3 size: 15 residues. V lost 6 bases, J lost 5 bases, and 17 bases lay in between.

The chain is built from TRBV6-1 and TRBJ2-1, with 8 bases identical to TRBD2. The junction had 8 bases not matched to a gene; V was cut back by 10 bases and J by 0 bases. Germline V gene data show CDR1 as MNHNS and CDR2 as SASEGT. CDR3 length: 15 amino acids. CDR3 sequence (DNA): TGTGCCACGGGGGGGGACATAAGCTCCTACAATGAGCAGTTCTTC. This translates into CATGGDISSYNEQFF.

The V gene is TRBV3-1, the J gene TRBJ2-5, with 8 bases that match TRBD1. The J call may be incorrect, as the DNA end agrees better with TRBJ2-7. The CDR3 covers 18 residues. CDR1 and CDR2 (germline): LGHDT, YNNKEL (reference sequence). CDR3 in amino acids: CASSQVTAGTGISGEQYF. For the CDR3, the DNA is TGTGCCAGCAGCCAAGTGACGGCCGGGACAGGCATCTCGGGCGAGCAGTACTTC.

This clonotype was observed at least ten times. The gene calls are TRBV11-2 and TRBJ2-5; TRBD1 is a possible D gene (5 bases). The CDR3 length is 16 residues. In germline, CDR1 is SGHAT, CDR2 FQNNGV. V was clipped by 1 base and J by 2 bases, with 14 bases between them. CDR3 sequence (DNA): TGTGCCAGCAGCTTAGGCCCAGGGCCAGGACAAGAGACCCAGTACTTC. The encoded protein is CASSLGPGPGQETQYF.

This clonotype was seen more than once but under ten times. The chain links TRBV10-3 to TRBJ2-3, with D possibly being TRBD2 (6 bases). V lost 7 bases, J lost 2 bases, and 13 bases lay in between. Germline CDR1 reads ENHRY; CDR2 reads SYGVKD. The CDR3 is made up of 14 amino acids. The CDR3 sequence: CAITTGGFTDTQYF. In DNA, the CDR3 is TGTGCCATCACCACCGGGGGATTCACAGATACGCAGTATTTT.

In this sample, this clonotype turned up once. The chain links TRBV6-5 to TRBJ1-1, with D maybe TRBD1 (5 bases). Deletions cut 8 bases from V and 11 bases from J, with 15 bases between. The CDR3 spans 11 residues. Germline CDR1 reads MNHEY; CDR2 reads SVGAGI. The CDR3 sequence: CASGTLEGAFF. In nucleotides, the CDR3 is TGTGCCAGCGGGACGTTGGAGGGGGCTTTCTTT.

The gene calls are TRBV7-2 and TRBJ2-2; the D gene is possibly TRBD2 (6 bases). The germline V gene encodes CDR1 SGHTA and CDR2 FQGNSA. The CDR3 is 15 amino acids. V was cut by 1 base and J by 5 bases, with 11 bases left in between. The CDR3 nucleotides are TGTGCCAGCAGCTTAGGGGCCGCGGGAACCGGGGAGCTGTTTTTT. Residues: CASSLGAAGTGELFF.

In its sample, this clonotype was seen a few times. The chain recombines TRBV18 with TRBJ2-5; D might be TRBD2 (6 bases). Germline lookup yields CDR1 KGHSH and CDR2 LQKENI. V lost 3 bases, J lost 2 bases, and 13 bases lay in between. This CDR3 comprises 15 residues. CDR3 sequence: CASSPGTEVQETQYF. CDR3 DNA sequence: TGTGCCAGCTCACCGGGGACTGAAGTTCAAGAGACCCAGTACTTC. Supplemented by reference TRBV18 and TRBJ2-5, the full variable domain reads NAGVMQNPRHLVRRRGQEARLRCSPMKGHSHVYWYRQLPEEGLKFMVYLQKENIIDESGMPKERFSAEFPKEGPSILRIQQVVRGDSAAYFCASSPGTEVQETQYFGPGTRLLVL.

This clonotype turned up a few times. J is TRBJ1-5 and V is TRBV4-3; D not resolved. V was shortened by 1 base and J by 4 bases, with 5 bases between the two germline ends. Germline V gene data show CDR1 as LGHNA and CDR2 as YSLEER. The CDR3 contains 13 residues. Here the CDR3 DNA reads TGCGCCAGCAGCCAAGCCCTGAATCAGCCCCAGCATTTT. Its translation: CASSQALNQPQHF.

The chain recombines TRBV27 with TRBJ1-6; tentative D call: TRBD1 (6 bases). Germline V lookup: CDR1 MNHEY, CDR2 SMNVEV (reference sequence). V lost 4 bases and J 9 bases, leaving 10 bases between the germline ends. There are 13 residues in the CDR3. CDR3 residues: CASSWQGISPLHF. The CDR3 coding sequence is TGTGCCAGCAGTTGGCAGGGGATTTCACCCCTCCACTTT.

The V and J genes are TRBV5-1 and TRBJ1-2; no clear D gene. V dropped 3 bases and J dropped 9 bases, with 9 bases sitting between them. This CDR3 has 11 residues. The V gene's germline CDR1 is SGHRS and CDR2 YFSETQ. The CDR3 loop reads CASSSTDSYTF. Written as DNA, the CDR3 is TGCGCCAGCAGCTCAACAGATAGCTACACCTTC.

This clonotype came up a few times. This chain links TRBV20-1 with TRBJ2-3; TRBD1 is a possible D gene (5 bases). CDR3 length: 14 amino acids. The ends were cut back, 3 bases at V and 2 bases at J, with 12 bases in the middle. CDR1 is DFQATT, CDR2 SNEGSKA, per germline (reference sequence). The CDR3 region has the DNA TGCAGTGCTAGTAGGGGCCAGTACACAGATACGCAGTATTTT. This codes for CSASRGQYTDTQYF.

The chain has TRBV2 and TRBJ2-6; 7 bases line up with TRBD2. Looked up from germline, CDR1 is SNHLY and CDR2 is FYNNEI. This CDR3 has 15 residues. V lost 3 bases to trimming and J lost 4 bases; unmatched junction nucleotides: 3. The CDR3 DNA reads TGTGCCAGCAGTGAGCGGGGGACCGGGGCCAACGTCCTGACTTTC. Residues: CASSERGTGANVLTF.

The gene calls are TRBV20-1 and TRBJ2-3, with D possibly being TRBD2 (6 bases). The germline gives CDR1 DFQATT, CDR2 SNEGSKA (reference sequence). V lost 3 bases and J 2 bases, leaving 12 bases between the germline ends. This CDR3 spans 14 amino acids. Written as DNA, the CDR3 is TGCAGTGCTAGTATCGGGGGAGACACAGATACGCAGTATTTT. This sequence encodes CSASIGGDTDTQYF.